Listed here is a single T cell receptor beta chain. CDR3 length: 13 amino acids. Germline V CDR1 and CDR2: SGDLS, YYNGEE. Trimming took 0 bases from V and 10 from J, leaving 11 bases between them. The data originate from a study of blood T cell repertoires in COVID-19. Study context: Sites across the United States, Italy and Spain contributed samples from acute and convalescent COVID-19. PBMCs, B-cell-depleted T cells, or T cells were the source of the cDNA or gDNA that made up the material.

In the study's own analysis: Reference gene primer amplification yielded estimated nucleated cell counts. TCRdb's table, derived via immunoSEQ multiplex PCR, lists solely in-frame clones and lacks some. V and J calls plus clone size are reproduced from that table; the DNA served to infer D and trimming. In the table there are approximately 190,000 clones, about four fifths of which are singletons. Material: peripheral blood. The TCR originated in a man in his fifties or sixties with acute or convalescent COVID-19. The V call is TRBV9, the J call TRBJ2-1, with TRBD2 as a possible D gene (6 bases). The CDR3, as DNA: TGTGCCAGCAGCGTAGCGGGAGTTGCGGAGCAGTTCTTC. The encoded protein is CASSVAGVAEQFF.